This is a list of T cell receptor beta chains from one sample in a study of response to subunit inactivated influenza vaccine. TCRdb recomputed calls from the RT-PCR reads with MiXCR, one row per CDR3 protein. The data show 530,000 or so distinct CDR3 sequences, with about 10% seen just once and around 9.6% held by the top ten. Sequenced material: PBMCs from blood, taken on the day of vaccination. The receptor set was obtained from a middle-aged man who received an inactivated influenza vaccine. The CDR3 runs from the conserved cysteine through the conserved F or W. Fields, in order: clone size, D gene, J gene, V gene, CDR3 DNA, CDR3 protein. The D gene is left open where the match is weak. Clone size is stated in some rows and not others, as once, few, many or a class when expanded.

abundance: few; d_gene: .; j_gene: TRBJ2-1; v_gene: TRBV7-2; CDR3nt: TGTGCCAGCAGTTCTATCCCGGGACCCCAGTTCTTC; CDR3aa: CASSSIPGPQFF
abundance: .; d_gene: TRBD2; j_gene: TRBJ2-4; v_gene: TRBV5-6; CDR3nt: TGTGCCAGCAGCGGTCTAGCGGGAGGGCCGGGAAACATTCAGTACTTC; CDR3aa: CASSGLAGGPGNIQYF
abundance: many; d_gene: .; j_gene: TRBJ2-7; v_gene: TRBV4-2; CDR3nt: TGTGCCAGCAGCCAAGATGAGAGTACCATCTACGAGCAGTACTTC; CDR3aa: CASSQDESTIYEQYF
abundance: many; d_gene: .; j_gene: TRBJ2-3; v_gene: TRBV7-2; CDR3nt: TGTGCCAGCAGCGCAAACACAGATACGCAGTATTTT; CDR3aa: CASSANTDTQYF
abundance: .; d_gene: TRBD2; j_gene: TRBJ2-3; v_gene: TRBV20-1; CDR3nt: TGCAGTGCTAAACGACTAGCGGGTGGTACAGATACGCAGTATTTT; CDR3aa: CSAKRLAGGTDTQYF
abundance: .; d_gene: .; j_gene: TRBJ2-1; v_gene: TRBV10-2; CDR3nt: TGCGCCAGCGGTATTCGATCCTACAATGAGCAGTTCTTC; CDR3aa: CASGIRSYNEQFF
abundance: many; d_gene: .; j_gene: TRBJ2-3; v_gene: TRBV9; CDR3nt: TGTGCCAGCAGCGTAGGTTTCCGAAGCACAGATACGCAGTATTTT; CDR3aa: CASSVGFRSTDTQYF
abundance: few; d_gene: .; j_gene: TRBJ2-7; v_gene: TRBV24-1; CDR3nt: TGTGCCACCAGTGTCCTTCCGGGGAATAACGAGCAGTACTTC; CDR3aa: CATSVLPGNNEQYF
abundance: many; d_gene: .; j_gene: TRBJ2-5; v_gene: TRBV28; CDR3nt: TGTGCCAGCAGTTTATCTTCTGCAGGGCCAGAGACCCAGTACTTC; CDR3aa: CASSLSSAGPETQYF
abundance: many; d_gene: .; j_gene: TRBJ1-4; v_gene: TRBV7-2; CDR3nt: TGTGCCAGCAGCCCCCACACCGGGGGGGAAAAACTGTTTTTT; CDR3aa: CASSPHTGGEKLFF
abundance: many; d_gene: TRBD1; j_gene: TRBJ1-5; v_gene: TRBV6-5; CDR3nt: TGTGCCAGCAGTTACTCGGGACAGGGTGGGGGTCAGCCCCAGCATTTT; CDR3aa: CASSYSGQGGGQPQHF
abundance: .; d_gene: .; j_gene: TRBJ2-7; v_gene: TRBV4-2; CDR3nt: TGTGCCAGCAGCCAAGATAGGACTATCCCGTACGAGCAGTACTTC; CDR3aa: CASSQDRTIPYEQYF
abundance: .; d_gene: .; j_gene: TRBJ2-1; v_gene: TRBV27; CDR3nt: TGTGCCAGCAGTTACTCTAGGTCTGAGCAGTTCTTC; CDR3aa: CASSYSRSEQFF
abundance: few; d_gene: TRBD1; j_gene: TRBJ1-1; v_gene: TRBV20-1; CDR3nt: TGCAGTGCCCCTCGGTTCGGCAGGGGGCTTACTGAAGCTTTCTTT; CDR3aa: CSAPRFGRGLTEAFF
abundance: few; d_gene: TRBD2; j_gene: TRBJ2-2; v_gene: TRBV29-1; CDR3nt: TGCAGCGTTGCAGCGGGGGGGGGGAGCACCGGGGAGCTGTTTTTT; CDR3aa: CSVAAGGGSTGELFF
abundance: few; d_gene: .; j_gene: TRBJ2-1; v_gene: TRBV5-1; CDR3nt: TGCGCCAGCAGCTTTGGGGGGACGGGCTACAATGAGCAGTTCTTC; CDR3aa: CASSFGGTGYNEQFF
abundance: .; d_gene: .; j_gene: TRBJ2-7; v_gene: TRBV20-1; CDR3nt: TGCAGTGCCCATACCTTAGGACGGACCTACGAGCAGTACTTC; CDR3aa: CSAHTLGRTYEQYF
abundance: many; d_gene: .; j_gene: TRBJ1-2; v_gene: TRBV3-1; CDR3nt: TGTGCCAGCAGCCAAAACAGGGAGGGTGGCTACACCTTC; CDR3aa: CASSQNREGGYTF
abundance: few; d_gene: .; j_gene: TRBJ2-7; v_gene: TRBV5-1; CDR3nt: TGCGCCAGCACCCCAAGGCAGGGAGGCTCCTACGAGCAGTACTTC; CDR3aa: CASTPRQGGSYEQYF